The clone carrying this TCR beta chain was seen a single time. Profiling relied on immunoSEQ multiplex PCR, and the TCRdb table lists in-frame clones only, not all of them. There are tens of thousands of clones in the sample; 85% occur only once, and 4.5% lies in the top ten. This specimen belongs to a study of T cell responses to AZD1222 COVID-19 vaccine. The ends were cut back, 4 bases at V and 0 bases at J, with 10 bases in the middle. CDR1 and CDR2 from the germline V gene are SQVTM and ANQGSEA. CDR3 length: 13 amino acids. This chain links TRBV29-1 with TRBJ2-7; unclear D gene. The starting material was peripheral blood, obtained 28 days after the second AZD1222 dose. The clonotype originates from an adult who received the AZD1222 COVID-19 vaccine. CDR3 sequence: CSVVPSSSYEQYF. CDR3 coding DNA: TGCAGCGTTGTGCCCTCCAGCTCCTACGAGCAGTACTTC.